A single sample is the source of the 29 T cell receptor beta chains below, sequenced in a study of cytomegalovirus exposure and HLA in healthy donors. Libraries were prepared by immunoSEQ multiplex PCR; TCRdb keeps only in-frame clonotypes and omits some of them. The data show 60,000 to 85,000 clones, roughly 95% seen once. Sequencing used PBMCs. Receptor source: a woman aged 18-29 years in good health and CMV-seropositive.

CDR3 sequence (DNA): TGTGCCAGCAGCCCAAAATCCGGGACTTCCTACAATGAGCAGTTCTTC. It specifies CASSPKSGTSYNEQFF. The V gene is TRBV7-3, the J gene TRBJ2-1, with TRBD2 as a possible D gene (6 bases). V lost 5 bases and J 1 base, leaving 15 bases between the germline ends. Per germline, CDR1 SGHTA and CDR2 FQGTGA. The CDR3 extends over 16 amino acids.

The chain couples TRBV27 to TRBJ1-2; 7 bases line up with TRBD1. The CDR3 is made up of 14 amino acids. After removal of 6 bases from V and 2 bases from J, the junction contained 6 bases not matched to a gene. The V gene's germline CDR1 is MNHEY and CDR2 SMNVEV (reference sequence). CDR3 sequence: CASRLGRGNYGYTF. The CDR3 DNA sequence: TGTGCCAGCAGGCTGGGCAGGGGGAACTATGGCTACACCTTC.

The V call is TRBV6-6, the J call TRBJ2-5, with D possibly TRBD2 on 6 matching bases. The length of the CDR3 is 15 residues. Germline-derived CDR1 and CDR2 are MNHNY and SVGAGI (reference sequence). Trimming took off 0 bases at V and 5 bases at J, with 13 bases between the two ends. The CDR3 DNA reads TGTGCCAGCAGTTACTCGGGTAGCGGAGGGGAGACCCAGTACTTC. Translation: CASSYSGSGGETQYF.

V gene TRBV7-8 combines with J gene TRBJ2-3; 12 bases agree with TRBD2. Germline V CDR1 and CDR2: SGHVS, FQNEAQ. Trimming took 4 bases from V and 5 from J; bases not matched to a gene: 4. This CDR3 is 15 amino acids long. The CDR3 reads CASSSGLAGLDTQYF. CDR3 in DNA: TGTGCCAGCAGCTCCGGACTAGCGGGATTAGATACGCAGTATTTT.

The chain is built from TRBV20-1 and TRBJ2-7; TRBD1 is a possible D gene (7 bases). This CDR3 has 11 residues. Trimming left V 8 bases short and J 3 bases short, with 11 bases between. Germline lookup yields CDR1 DFQATT and CDR2 SNEGSKA (reference sequence). The CDR3 is CSWGDSYEQYF. CDR3 in DNA: TGCAGTTGGGGGGACAGCTACGAGCAGTACTTC.

The chain links TRBV5-4 to TRBJ2-1, with 7 bases that match TRBD2. Per germline, CDR1 SGHNT and CDR2 YYREEE (reference sequence). The CDR3 runs to 14 residues. V was pared by 4 bases and J by 6 bases, with 7 bases of the junction left unmatched. In DNA form, the CDR3 reads TGTGCCAGCAGCGTCGGACTAGGGCCCAATGAGCAGTTCTTC. This codes for CASSVGLGPNEQFF.

The chain carries TRBV10-3 and TRBJ2-7; TRBD2 agrees at 8 bases. CDR1 is ENHRY and CDR2 is SYGVKD in the germline V gene. The CDR3 covers 16 residues. Unmatched junction bases numbered 7, after V lost 0 bases and J lost 3 bases. The CDR3 sequence is CAISESWLAGHYEQYF. The CDR3 DNA follows: TGTGCCATCAGTGAGTCGTGGCTAGCGGGCCACTACGAGCAGTACTTC.

V and J are TRBV5-1 and TRBJ2-3; weak D call: TRBD1 (6 bases). This CDR3 is 15 amino acids long. In germline, CDR1 is SGHRS, CDR2 YFSETQ. The V end lost 0 bases, the J end lost 1 base, and 9 bases lay between the germline ends. The CDR3 reads CASSLEQGGTDTQYF. CDR3 coding DNA: TGCGCCAGCAGCTTGGAACAGGGTGGCACAGATACGCAGTATTTT.

Here the CDR3 DNA reads TGTGCCAGCAGCTTGGTAGCTAGCGGGGACTACGAGCAGTACTTC. Translating gives CASSLVASGDYEQYF. This sequence joins TRBV5-4 and TRBJ2-7; 9 nucleotides match TRBD2. CDR3 length: 15 residues. V lost 0 bases and J lost 3; bases outside the gene matches: 4. Germline CDR1 SGHNT, CDR2 YYREEE (reference sequence).

V and J are TRBV5-1 and TRBJ2-7; D not certain. The CDR3 consists of 13 residues. Germline V gene lookup returns CDR1 SGHRS and CDR2 YFSETQ. The V end was cut by 2 bases, the J end by 3 bases, with 9 bases between. This chain's CDR3 is CASSLASDYEQYF. The CDR3 region has the DNA TGCGCCAGCAGCTTAGCCAGCGACTACGAGCAGTACTTC.

The rearrangement uses TRBV27 and TRBJ1-5; possibly TRBD1 for D (6 bases). In germline, CDR1 is MNHEY, CDR2 SMNVEV (reference sequence). The V and J ends lost 5 bases and 7 bases respectively, with 15 bases between them. This CDR3 is built from 14 residues. CDR3 sequence: CASSPTGFSQPQHF. The CDR3 DNA sequence: TGTGCCAGCAGTCCTACAGGGTTCAGCCAGCCCCAGCATTTT.

The rearrangement joins TRBV7-9 to TRBJ2-5, with D possibly being TRBD1 (6 bases). This CDR3 region has 15 residues. V was trimmed by 4 bases and J by 2 bases, leaving 14 bases between them. CDR1 is SEHNR, CDR2 FQNEAQ, per germline (reference sequence). CDR3 residues: CASSWGNRVQETQYF. As DNA, the CDR3 is TGTGCCAGCAGCTGGGGGAACAGGGTTCAAGAGACCCAGTACTTC.

The V and J genes are TRBV5-1 and TRBJ1-5; D not resolved. Germline V gives CDR1 SGHRS, CDR2 YFSETQ. V was cut by 2 bases and J by 4 bases, with 7 bases left in between. This CDR3 comprises 13 residues. The CDR3 here is CASSFTGNQPQHF. The CDR3, as DNA: TGCGCCAGCAGCTTCACGGGGAATCAGCCCCAGCATTTT.

V and J are TRBV19 and TRBJ2-2, with 14 nucleotides matching TRBD2. This CDR3 region has 14 residues. CDR1 and CDR2 from the germline V gene are LNHDA and SQIVND (reference sequence). The V gene end was trimmed by 6 bases and the J gene end by 6 bases; junction bases not matched to a gene: 0. CDR3 sequence (DNA): TGTGCCAGTAGGACTAGCGGGAGGGCCGGGGAGCTGTTTTTT. Translated, it gives CASRTSGRAGELFF.

The chain uses TRBV21-1 and TRBJ2-3; TRBD2, the table's D call, lacks a check against the DNA. TRBV21-1 constitutes a pseudogene. This CDR3 contains 16 residues. The CDR3 here is CARPSPGGSHTDTQYF. The CDR3 nucleotides are TGTGCCAGACCCTCGCCCGGGGGGTCGCACACAGATACGCAGTATTTT.

V usage is TRBV6-6 and J usage is TRBJ2-2; D is possibly TRBD1 (5 bases). From germline, CDR1 is MNHNY and CDR2 SVGAGI (reference sequence). The CDR3 has 12 residues. V was pared by 8 bases and J by 6 bases, with 10 bases between. The CDR3 nucleotides are TGTGCCAGCTTAGGGGTCGCCGGGGAGCTGTTTTTT. It codes for CASLGVAGELFF.

This rearrangement joins TRBV15 to TRBJ2-3, with D possibly being TRBD2 (6 bases). V was clipped by 6 bases and J by 0 bases, with 16 bases between them. This CDR3 contains 16 residues. In germline, CDR1 is LNHNV, CDR2 YYDKDF (reference sequence). CDR3 in amino acids: CATRTGGAGSTDTQYF. The CDR3 DNA reads TGTGCCACCAGAACCGGAGGGGCCGGGAGCACAGATACGCAGTATTTT.

The chain employs TRBV9 and TRBJ2-1; 15 bases line up with TRBD2. This CDR3 is 15 amino acids long. Unmatched junction bases numbered 2, after V lost 3 bases and J lost 7 bases. CDR1 and CDR2 (germline): SGDLS, YYNGEE. The CDR3 region is CASSGTSGRGNEQFF. As DNA, the CDR3 is TGTGCCAGCAGCGGGACTAGCGGGAGGGGGAATGAGCAGTTCTTC.

The count of this clone is one. This chain connects TRBV29-1 to TRBJ2-3; D gene uncertain. Germline V gives CDR1 SQVTM, CDR2 ANQGSEA. Trimming pared 4 bases from V and 0 bases from J, leaving 8 bases between. The CDR3 covers 13 residues. CDR3 amino acids: CSVGAASTDTQYF. CDR3 nucleotides: TGCAGCGTTGGGGCAGCTAGCACAGATACGCAGTATTTT.

The V call is TRBV7-2, the J call TRBJ2-5; 8 nucleotides line up with TRBD1. The CDR3 covers 14 residues. V dropped 5 bases and J dropped 3; count of bases not matched to a gene: 5. CDR1 and CDR2 (germline): SGHTA, FQGNSA. The CDR3 reads CASSPTGEEETQYF. The CDR3 DNA reads as TGTGCCAGCAGCCCGACAGGGGAAGAAGAGACCCAGTACTTC.

The rearrangement links TRBV19 to TRBJ1-2; a possible D gene is TRBD1 (6 bases). V shed 7 bases and J shed 6 bases, with 21 bases lying between them. Germline V lookup: CDR1 LNHDA, CDR2 SQIVND (reference sequence). There are 15 residues in the CDR3. CDR3 nucleotide sequence: TGTGCCAGTACCCCCCCCTCGCGCCGGACAGATGGCTACACCTTC. Its translation is CASTPPSRRTDGYTF.

This sequence joins TRBV5-6 and TRBJ2-7, with TRBD2 as a possible D gene (5 bases). V shed 7 bases and J shed 4 bases, with 18 bases lying between them. The CDR3 runs 14 residues. Germline V gene sequence: CDR1 SGHDT, CDR2 YYEEEE. CDR3 sequence: CASLRRTYLYEQYF. Written as DNA, the CDR3 is TGTGCCAGCCTACGGCGGACTTACCTTTACGAGCAGTACTTC.

V is TRBV30 and J is TRBJ1-5; 8 nucleotides align to TRBD1. This CDR3 contains 13 residues. V gave up 3 bases and J gave up 6 bases; unmatched junction bases: 4. Germline V gene sequence: CDR1 GTSNPN, CDR2 SVGIG (reference sequence). Written as DNA, the CDR3 is TGTGCCTGGAGCCATCAGGGGGCTCAGCCCCAGCATTTT. Protein product: CAWSHQGAQPQHF.

The chain joins TRBV7-2 to TRBJ1-2, with unresolved D. The CDR3 has 17 residues. Deletions cut 1 base from V and 4 bases from J, with 19 bases between. Germline values: CDR1 SGHTA, CDR2 FQGNSA. The chain's CDR3 is CASSLGGGKIGGYGYTF. The CDR3 DNA sequence: TGTGCCAGCAGCTTAGGGGGAGGGAAGATCGGAGGCTATGGCTACACCTTC.

This chain connects TRBV7-8 to TRBJ1-5; the match to TRBD1 covers 7 bases. This CDR3 comprises 14 residues. From germline, CDR1 is SGHVS and CDR2 FQNEAQ. Germline trimming cut 0 bases from V and 6 bases from J; bases unmatched to any gene: 2. CDR3 sequence reads: CASSLAGGRQPQHF. The CDR3, as DNA: TGTGCCAGCAGCTTAGCAGGGGGCCGTCAGCCCCAGCATTTT.

The chain links TRBV30 to TRBJ1-4; D gene unclear. The germline V and J ends were trimmed by 6 bases and 0 bases, with 8 bases remaining between them. CDR1 GTSNPN and CDR2 SVGIG come from the germline V gene (reference sequence). The CDR3 extends over 13 amino acids. For the CDR3, the DNA is TGTGCCTGTTCTCCAGCAACTAATGAAAAACTGTTTTTT. Translating gives CACSPATNEKLFF.

The chain recombines TRBV18 with TRBJ2-1; 7 bases are shared with TRBD2. There are 15 residues in the CDR3. The V gene end was trimmed by 5 bases and the J gene end by 6 bases; junction bases not matched to a gene: 10. CDR1 and CDR2 from the germline V gene are KGHSH and LQKENI. The CDR3 loop reads CASSTAGTISNEQFF. In DNA, the CDR3 is TGTGCCAGCTCAACGGCCGGGACTATAAGCAATGAGCAGTTCTTC.

The chain combines TRBV27 with TRBJ2-6; 11 nucleotides line up with TRBD2. This CDR3 is built from 19 residues. Germline CDR1 is MNHEY and CDR2 is SMNVEV (reference sequence). Trimming removed 4 bases from V and 0 bases from J; junction bases left unmatched: 8. CDR3 protein: CASSSRTSGLSSGANVLTF. CDR3 DNA: TGTGCCAGCAGTTCCCGGACTAGCGGGTTAAGCTCTGGGGCCAACGTCCTGACTTTC.

This chain uses TRBV9 with TRBJ1-2; possible D gene TRBD1, 6 bases. Trimming took off 0 bases at V and 3 bases at J, with 6 bases between the two ends. CDR1 and CDR2 from the germline V gene are SGDLS and YYNGEE. The CDR3 is 13 residues long. The DNA of the CDR3 is TGTGCCAGCAGCGTAGAGGGGGACTATGGCTACACCTTC. Translated, it gives CASSVEGDYGYTF.